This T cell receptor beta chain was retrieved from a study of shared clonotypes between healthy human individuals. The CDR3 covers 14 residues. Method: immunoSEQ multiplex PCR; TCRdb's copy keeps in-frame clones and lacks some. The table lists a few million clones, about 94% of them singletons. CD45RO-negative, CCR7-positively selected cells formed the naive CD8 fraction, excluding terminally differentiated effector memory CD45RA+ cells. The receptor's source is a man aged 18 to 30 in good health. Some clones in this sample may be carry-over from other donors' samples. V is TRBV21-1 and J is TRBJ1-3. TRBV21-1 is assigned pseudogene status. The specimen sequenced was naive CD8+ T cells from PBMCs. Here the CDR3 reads CASSKRWGRNTIYF. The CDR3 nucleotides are TGTGCCAGCAGCAAAAGGTGGGGGAGAAACACCATATATTTT.